This is a list of T cell receptor beta chains from one sample in a study of patients and donors after allogeneic stem cell transplantation. TCRdb re-derived calls from the RT-PCR reads in MiXCR, one entry per CDR3 protein. The sample shows about 90,000 distinct CDR3 sequences, around 48% of them seen only once. The material sequenced was blood, either unsorted or a sorted T cell fraction (not recorded which). The receptors come from a human donor who was either an allogeneic HSCT recipient or a stem cell or donor lymphocyte infusion donor (not recorded which). It is not recorded whose cells these are; they may come from a transplant donor. Both conserved end residues are trimmed from each CDR3. Fields, in order: V gene, D gene, CDR3 length, CDR3 protein. The D gene is left open where the match is weak.

TRBV5-1 | NA | 12 | ASSLVDLVREQF
TRBV12-3/TRBV12-4 | TRBD1 | 13 | ASSPTGGPWYGYT
TRBV6-1 | TRBD2 | 12 | ASSAAGGTDTQY
TRBV20-1 | NA | 12 | SARDLGQPYGYT
TRBV4-3 | NA | 15 | ASSQAYREEVGSPLH
TRBV10-3 | NA | 12 | AISPVVNQETQY
TRBV24-1 | NA | 9 | ATNTDTEAF
TRBV4-3 | TRBD2 | 13 | ASSLRLAGVNEQF
TRBV20-1 | TRBD2 | 14 | SAITIPGLAGHELY
TRBV15 | NA | 14 | ATSKTGEGSRSEAF
TRBV3-1 | NA | 13 | ASSTNSNSGNTIY
TRBV18 | TRBD1 | 12 | ASSAGTGADEQY
TRBV5-1 | NA | 12 | ASSLDRTYYGYT
TRBV10-3 | TRBD1 | 13 | AIPLPGQGNYGYT
TRBV28 | TRBD1 | 9 | ASSKGARAF
TRBV9 | TRBD1 | 11 | ASESRDSYGYT
TRBV6-6 | TRBD2 | 14 | ASSSGLAGYTDTQY
TRBV28 | TRBD1 | 13 | ASNRGDRGPTEAF
TRBV4-3 | NA | 13 | ASSLDHGGRYGYT
TRBV6-5 | TRBD1 | 13 | ASSYSVGTVYGYT